Reported below is one T cell receptor (beta chain). What it binds is unknown. The source of the sample is a study of chemoradiotherapy in HPV16-positive cancers. Study conclusions and caveats: Candidate HPV-specific clones and E7-related TCR motifs grew in tumor during treatment.

The germline V gene has CDR1 MNHNS and CDR2 SASEGT. V lost 11 bases and J 3 bases, leaving 17 bases between the germline ends. The CDR3 contains 13 residues. Measured with immunoSEQ multiplex PCR; TCRdb has only the in-frame clones, and not every one. The profile shows approximately 15,000 clones, roughly 73% of them singletons. This clonotype was sampled from a human donor with HPV-associated anogenital cancer. This sample was taken from a patient who underwent chemoradiotherapy. J is TRBJ2-7 and V is TRBV6-1; D is uncertain. CDR3 in amino acids: CALRGDNYYEQYF. DNA for the CDR3: TGTGCCCTTCGTGGGGATAATTACTACGAGCAGTACTTC.